Presented here are 15 T cell receptor beta chains from one specimen sequenced in a study of EBV T-cell therapy then PD-1 blockade in nasopharyngeal carcinoma. Treatment given: AdE1-LMPpoly-expanded autologous EBV-specific T-cell therapy followed by anti-PD-1 nivolumab. The data were produced by immunoSEQ multiplex PCR, yet TCRdb's version contains in-frame clones alone and is incomplete. The data show about 22,000 clones, 70% to 85% seen once. These TCRs are of unknown antigen specificity. The specimen was CD8+ T cells from blood, collected at day -245 from a patient whose treatment included autologous EBV-specific T cells and nivolumab. The receptors were sampled from a man in his forties with nasopharyngeal carcinoma.

The V call is TRBV9, the J call TRBJ2-7; 10 nucleotides align to TRBD2. CDR3 length: 15 residues. CDR1 is SGDLS, CDR2 YYNGEE, per germline. V lost 3 bases to trimming and J lost 2 bases; unmatched junction nucleotides: 5. CDR3 coding DNA: TGTGCCAGCAGCGGGACTAGCGGTGCAACCTACGAGCAGTACTTC. Encoded protein: CASSGTSGATYEQYF.

The chain recombines TRBV30 with TRBJ2-7, with TRBD1 matching over 9 bases. V lost 5 bases to trimming and J lost 3 bases; unmatched junction nucleotides: 8. CDR3 length: 14 amino acids. Germline V gene data show CDR1 as GTSNPN and CDR2 as SVGIG (reference sequence). The CDR3 DNA is TGTGCCTGGTTCGAGGACAGGGGCGGCTACGAGCAGTACTTC. This translates into CAWFEDRGGYEQYF.

The chain recombines TRBV5-6 with TRBJ1-5; no firm D call. CDR3 length: 15 residues. Trimming took 2 bases from V and 5 from J, leaving 14 bases between them. Germline assignment: CDR1 SGHDT and CDR2 YYEEEE. This CDR3 is CASSFGWGGYQPQHF. DNA for the CDR3: TGTGCCAGCAGCTTTGGGTGGGGAGGCTATCAGCCCCAGCATTTT.

The rearrangement joins TRBV4-2 to TRBJ1-5; TRBD1 might be the D (5 bases). The length of the CDR3 is 18 residues. Trimming took 0 bases from V and 5 from J, leaving 20 bases between them. Germline CDR1 reads LGHNA; CDR2 reads YNFKEQ. CDR3 sequence reads: CASSQDLGAWEGYQPQHF. The CDR3 nucleotides read TGTGCCAGCAGCCAAGATTTAGGGGCCTGGGAGGGTTATCAGCCCCAGCATTTT.

The J gene is TRBJ1-1, the V gene TRBV28; D remains unclear. Looked up from germline, CDR1 is MDHEN and CDR2 is SYDVKM. Trimming left V 1 base short and J 10 bases short, with 13 bases between. The CDR3 covers 13 residues. The CDR3 reads CASSLFGGEGAFF. The CDR3 DNA sequence: TGTGCCAGCAGTTTATTCGGAGGAGAGGGAGCTTTCTTT.

V and J are TRBV29-1 and TRBJ2-3; TRBD1 is a possible D gene (5 bases). The CDR3 consists of 14 residues. Germline loops: CDR1 SQVTM, CDR2 ANQGSEA. V lost 0 bases, J lost 2 bases, and 9 bases lay in between. CDR3 protein: CSVEESGNTDTQYF. The CDR3 nucleotides are TGCAGCGTTGAAGAGTCAGGGAACACAGATACGCAGTATTTT.

This chain uses TRBV28 with TRBJ2-5; D is unclear. The CDR3 extends over 18 amino acids. CDR1 and CDR2 (germline): MDHEN, SYDVKM. V lost 5 bases, J lost 2 bases, and 24 bases lay in between. In DNA form, the CDR3 reads TGTGCCAGCAGTCTTCCCTATACCCACAGAGATCTACAAGAGACCCAGTACTTC. Its translation: CASSLPYTHRDLQETQYF.

The chain carries TRBV9 and TRBJ2-1; maybe TRBD2 (6 bases). Germline-derived CDR1 and CDR2 are SGDLS and YYNGEE. The CDR3 consists of 14 residues. Trimming pared 0 bases from V and 6 bases from J, leaving 10 bases between. The DNA of the CDR3 is TGTGCCAGCAGCGTAGGGGCGGGGTCCAATGAGCAGTTCTTC. The encoded protein is CASSVGAGSNEQFF.

This sequence joins TRBV6-1 and TRBJ2-6, with 8 positions matching TRBD2. Germline loops: CDR1 MNHNS, CDR2 SASEGT. The V and J ends lost 3 bases and 2 bases, in that order; junction bases with no gene match: 0. This CDR3 has 15 amino acids. CDR3 coding DNA: TGTGCCAGCAGTGAGGGACTAGCTGGGGCCAACGTCCTGACTTTC. It codes for CASSEGLAGANVLTF.

The V call is TRBV7-2, the J call TRBJ2-5; D call uncertain. The CDR3 spans 14 residues. CDR1 is SGHTA, CDR2 FQGNSA, per germline. Trimming pared 5 bases from V and 4 bases from J, leaving 14 bases between. The CDR3 region is CASSQWGKSETQYF. The CDR3 DNA sequence: TGTGCCAGCAGCCAGTGGGGAAAATCAGAGACCCAGTACTTC.

V gene TRBV16 combines with J gene TRBJ2-7; tentatively, D is TRBD1 or TRBD2 (5 bases each). CDR3 size: 13 residues. Per the germline V gene, CDR1 is KGHSY and CDR2 is FQNENV. Trimming stripped 3 bases from V and 1 base from J, with 7 bases between. The CDR3 spells CASSQGVSYEQYF. The CDR3 coding sequence is TGTGCCAGCAGCCAGGGGGTATCCTACGAGCAGTACTTC.

The rearrangement uses TRBV6-4 and TRBJ2-3; 8 bases match TRBD2. This CDR3 spans 15 amino acids. Looked up from germline, CDR1 is MRHNA and CDR2 is SNTAGT. After removal of 0 bases from V and 5 bases from J, the junction contained 4 bases not matched to a gene. The CDR3 loop is CASSDSSGEIDTQYF. The CDR3 nucleotides read TGTGCCAGCAGTGACTCTAGCGGGGAGATAGATACGCAGTATTTT.

The chain couples TRBV6-2 or TRBV6-3 to TRBJ2-1; 9 bases match TRBD2. V gave up 6 bases and J gave up 4 bases; unmatched junction bases: 4. Germline V lookup: CDR1 MNHEY, CDR2 SVGEGT. The CDR3 is 14 residues long. CDR3 region: CASSGAGGYNEQFF. CDR3 sequence (DNA): TGTGCCAGCAGCGGAGCGGGGGGTTACAATGAGCAGTTCTTC.

Only a few counts were recorded for this clone. CDR3 coding DNA: TGTGCCAGCAGGATCGGGACAGGGGGAATCACTGAAGCTTTCTTT. It codes for CASRIGTGGITEAFF. The rearrangement joins TRBV6-5 to TRBJ1-1, with TRBD1 matching 11 bases. CDR3 length: 15 amino acids. The V gene's germline CDR1 is MNHEY and CDR2 SVGAGI. After removal of 6 bases from V and 4 bases from J, the junction contained 7 bases not matched to a gene.

This clone was recorded only once. The chain has TRBV5-1 and TRBJ1-2; the D gene is possibly TRBD1 (5 bases). Germline V gene lookup returns CDR1 SGHRS and CDR2 YFSETQ. Trimming pared 4 bases from V and 6 bases from J, leaving 10 bases between. The CDR3 has 12 amino acids. The CDR3 DNA reads as TGCGCCAGCAGCCTCTGGGGCGATGGCTACACCTTC. Encoded protein: CASSLWGDGYTF.